The clone carrying this TCR beta chain came up many times. Its antigen remains unidentified. With 7 bases removed from V and 5 bases from J, the gap between germline ends came to 13 bases. Looked up from germline, CDR1 is MNHEY and CDR2 is SVGEGT. CDR3 length: 13 amino acids. This sample is drawn from a study of T-cell reconstitution after alpha-beta-depleted transplantation in children. Unique molecular identifiers were built into the TCRbeta library. Each CDR3 protein gets one entry after TCRdb re-called the PCR reads with MiXCR. The sample holds 30,000 to 40,000 distinct CDR3 sequences, under 7.5% seen once. Overall study results and limits: High day-60 TCRbeta diversity in some patients came from surviving recipient T cells and thymic progenitors. The authors attributed T-cell counts and diversity one year after transplant mostly to newly produced T cells. Where alpha-beta T cells came from about two months after transplant was reportedly several hundred expanded graft clones.

The chain combines TRBV6-2 or TRBV6-3 with TRBJ2-3; tentative D call: TRBD1 (5 bases). The sequence was collected from a child younger than two who had a stem cell transplant for acute myeloid leukemia, so the T cells may come from the graft donor. The input for sequencing was peripheral blood, taken 60 days after TCRalphabeta/CD19-depleted stem cell transplant. The CDR3 DNA reads as TGTGCCAGCATCCAGGGATATGGAGATACGCAGTATTTT. Translation: CASIQGYGDTQYF.